This TCR beta chain comes out of a study of blood T cell repertoires in COVID-19 (dated by TCRdb to the early 2020s). In terms of the full investigation: The collaborator samples originated in the United States, Italy and Spain and spanned the acute and convalescent phases of COVID-19. The material from the prospective study consisted of cDNA or gDNA derived from T cells, B-cell-depleted T cells, or PBMCs. Subjects who had been exposed to COVID-19, were actively infected with it, or had recovered from it provided the deeply sampled blood TCRbeta repertoires that made up the dataset. Sample metadata almost always included a de-identified subject ID, COVID-19 status, age in years and sex. Samples came from the ongoing ImmuneRACE study (first 160 participants) plus 1,254 subjects from 6 global collaborators. The repertoires were made available in a free public database intended to serve as a resource for research on the immune response to SARS-CoV-2. Where available, HLA class I and class II types were taken from metadata supplied by the sample provider and were not determined by assay-based typing. General conclusions and limits of the study: Clinical and demographic metadata were provided uncurated, with the amount varying by source and participant.

TCRbeta CDR3 regions were amplified from genomic DNA by means of the immunoSEQ Assay, a bias-controlled multiplex PCR. Per the original workflow: Within the assay, amplification of reference gene primers was used to estimate how many nucleated cells each sample contained. Sequence reads were collapsed and filtered to measure the absolute abundance of every unique TCRbeta CDR3 rearrangement. For each sample, productive Simpson clonality was calculated as the square root of Simpson's diversity index across productive rearrangements. The immuneACCESS repertoire file appears here via TCRdb, limited to in-frame rearrangements. These files lack a portion of the clones; in checked studies, under half of the deficit traces to unresolved V genes, and the cause of the others is not known. That table furnishes V, J and clone size, whereas the DNA furnished D and trimming. Within this sample are around 99,000 clones, with 70% to 90% of them counted one time only. Of the sample, roughly 20% falls within the top ten clones.

The collaborating institutions used their own protocols to collect whole blood in K2EDTA tubes. Collaborator samples were shipped for TCRbeta analysis as frozen whole blood, isolated PBMCs, or DNA extracted from either sample type. The germline V gene provides CDR1 MDHEN and CDR2 SYDVKM. Including cysteine and phenylalanine, the CDR3 has 16 amino acids. Of the read, only the CDR3 DNA is kept; its 48 bases are in frame from base 1. Trimming takes 4 bases from V and 0 bases from J, and the germline ends sit 13 bases apart. As for this clone: The specificity of this receptor is unknown. The sample holds no much larger clone one base away, and base qualities are not on file.

Sequenced material: peripheral blood. The rearranged segments are TRBV28 and TRBJ1-5; the D gene is unclear. The TCR sequence derives from a woman in her fifties or sixties with acute or convalescent COVID-19. The CDR3 corresponds to CASSSVGGYSNQPQHF. The nucleotide sequence is TGTGCCAGCAGTTCCGTGGGAGGCTATAGCAATCAGCCCCAGCATTTT.